This is a list of T cell receptor beta chains from one sample in a study of T cell repertoires in cytomegalovirus infection. These TCRs' antigens remain unknown. One entry per CDR3 protein results from TCRdb running MiXCR on the reads. The sample records 110,000 to 150,000 distinct CDR3 sequences, more than 25% being singletons. Specimen: CD8+ T cells from cultured PBMCs, collected from culture after CMV antigen stimulation. The receptors stem from a human donor in good health (CMV status not recorded). Some clones in this sample may be carry-over from other donors' samples. The CDR3 runs from the conserved cysteine through the conserved F or W. D genes are given only for firm matches. Only some rows state a clone size, as once, few, many or a class for expanded clones.

14 TRBJ2-4 TRBD2 TRBV20-1 . TGCAGTGCCCCCAATGAGGCGGGGGGGTACATTCAGTACTTC CSAPNEAGGYIQYF
15 TRBJ2-3 . TRBV5-6 . TGTGCCAGCAGCTTGGGTGTCATAGCGGCAGATACGCAGTATTTT CASSLGVIAADTQYF
12 TRBJ1-4 . TRBV2 many TGTGCCAGCAGCGGCTTCGGGGAAAAACTGTTTTTT CASSGFGEKLFF
14 TRBJ2-5 TRBD2 TRBV9 . TGTGCCAGCAGCGTAGCTAGCGGCCAAGAGACCCAGTACTTC CASSVASGQETQYF
15 TRBJ2-5 . TRBV11-2 . TGTGCCAGCAGCTTGGGGACCGTCTCGGGCGAGACCCAGTACTTC CASSLGTVSGETQYF
12 TRBJ2-5 . TRBV4-1 . TGCGCCAGCAGCGGGCCAGGGGAGACCCAGTACTTC CASSGPGETQYF
15 TRBJ2-7 TRBD1 TRBV27 few TGTGCCAGCAGTTTGCCAGGGGGCCTGATTGATGAGCAGTACTTC CASSLPGGLIDEQYF
16 TRBJ2-5 TRBD2 TRBV5-3 . TGTGCCAGAAGCGCGGACCTAGCGGGGGGCCGAGAGACCCAGTACTTC CARSADLAGGRETQYF
14 TRBJ1-1 . TRBV29-1 . TGCAGCGTTGAAGGGACAGCGACGAACACTGAAGCTTTCTTT CSVEGTATNTEAFF
15 TRBJ2-1 TRBD2 TRBV12-3/TRBV12-4 . TGTGCCAGCAGTCCACCCGGGGGGGAGGGGAATGAGCAGTTCTTC CASSPPGGEGNEQFF
15 TRBJ2-5 . TRBV28 few TGTGCCAGCAGTGACCCTCGTAGTGGCGGAAGGACCCAGTACTTC CASSDPRSGGRTQYF
17 TRBJ1-1 TRBD1 TRBV12-3/TRBV12-4 . TGTGCCAGCAGTTTTCTAACAGGGGGCATAAGGAACACTGAAGCTTTCTTT CASSFLTGGIRNTEAFF
15 TRBJ1-1 . TRBV6-6 few TGTGCCAGCAGTTACTCCGGGGCAAAGAACACTGAAGCTTTCTTT CASSYSGAKNTEAFF
11 TRBJ2-1 . TRBV11-1 few TGTGCCAGCAGCGAGGGGGATGAGCAGTTCTTC CASSEGDEQFF
16 TRBJ1-6 . TRBV5-5 few TGTGCCAGCAGCTTGGGTTCCCAGGGAATTAATTCACCCCTCCACTTT CASSLGSQGINSPLHF
15 TRBJ2-7 TRBD1 TRBV6-5 . TGTGCCAGCAGTTTGGGACAGGGATTTACCTACGAGCAGTACTTC CASSLGQGFTYEQYF